The source of this T cell receptor beta chain is a study of blood T cell repertoires in COVID-19. Study-wide context: The analysed material was cDNA or gDNA that came from T cells, B-cell-depleted T cells, or PBMCs.

Original analysis: Estimates of nucleated cell counts were drawn from the amplification of reference gene primers. Profiled with immunoSEQ multiplex PCR; TCRdb holds only in-frame clones, not every one. The V and J calls and clone size were taken over from that table, and D and trimming were inferred from the DNA. The table includes 200,000 or so clones, approximately 82% detected once. The sequencing sample was made of peripheral blood. The sequence came from a human donor with acute or convalescent COVID-19. The donor label of this sample is uncertain.

The CDR3 spells CARMQGLGYTF. CDR3 DNA: TGTGCCAGGATGCAGGGACTTGGCTACACCTTC. The chain uses TRBV2 and TRBJ1-2; possibly TRBD1 for D (5 bases). V was trimmed by 9 bases and J by 7 bases, leaving 12 bases between them. The CDR3 runs 11 residues. CDR1 is SNHLY and CDR2 is FYNNEI in the germline V gene.